Included here is one T cell receptor (beta chain) sequence, with context. The data were obtained in a study of TIL therapy for anti-PD-1-resistant metastatic lung cancer. As for the study in general: Patients then received nivolumab; progressors got lymphodepletion, TIL and IL-2. Most patients had lung adenocarcinoma. By whole-exome sequencing, median non-synonymous tumor mutation burden was over 1.2 mutations per megabase.

CDR1 MNHNY and CDR2 SVGAGI come from the germline V gene (reference sequence). V lost 2 bases, J lost 4 bases, and 15 bases lay in between. CDR3 size: 16 residues. Sequencing used immunoSEQ v3. Clones were sequenced by immunoSEQ multiplex PCR, and TCRdb holds only the in-frame ones, with some missing. The sample lists 40,000 to 60,000 clones, around three quarters occurring once. As for time point: pre-treatment sample, taken before nivolumab and TIL therapy. Stage 4 NSCLC adults joined between late 2017 and January 2020. J is TRBJ1-3 and V is TRBV6-6; the D gene is possibly TRBD1 (5 bases). The TCR comes from a woman between 30 and 79 years old with non-small cell lung cancer. Sequences were derived from blood, sampled at baseline. The CDR3 sequence: CASSYTKPGTGNTIYF. Written as DNA, the CDR3 is TGTGCCAGCAGTTACACCAAGCCAGGGACCGGAAACACCATATATTTT.